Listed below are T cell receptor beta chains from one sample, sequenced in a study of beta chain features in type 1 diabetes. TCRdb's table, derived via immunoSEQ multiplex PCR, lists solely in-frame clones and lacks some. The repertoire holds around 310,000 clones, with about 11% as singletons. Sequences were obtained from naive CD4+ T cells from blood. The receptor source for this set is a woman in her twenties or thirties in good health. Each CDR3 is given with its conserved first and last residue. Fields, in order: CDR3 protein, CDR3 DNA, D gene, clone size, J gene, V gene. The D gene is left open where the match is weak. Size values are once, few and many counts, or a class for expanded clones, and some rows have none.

CDR3aa: CASSEEPTGVRAKNIQYF
CDR3nt: TGTGCCAGCAGTGAAGAGCCTACAGGGGTTAGAGCCAAAAACATTCAGTACTTC
d_gene: TRBD1
abundance: .
j_gene: TRBJ2-4
v_gene: TRBV6-1

CDR3aa: CASSSRGVAQYF
CDR3nt: TGTGCCAGCAGCTCCAGGGGGGTGGCCCAGTACTTC
d_gene: .
abundance: .
j_gene: TRBJ2-5
v_gene: TRBV7-2

CDR3aa: CASAWDRGDSLSNEQYF
CDR3nt: TGTGCCAGTGCCTGGGACAGGGGGGATTCTCTGTCCAACGAGCAGTACTTC
d_gene: TRBD1
abundance: few
j_gene: TRBJ2-7
v_gene: TRBV27

CDR3aa: CSVGGLAGARNEQFF
CDR3nt: TGCAGCGTTGGGGGACTAGCGGGAGCTAGGAATGAGCAGTTCTTC
d_gene: TRBD2
abundance: few
j_gene: TRBJ2-1
v_gene: TRBV29-1

CDR3aa: CASSFPGKETQYF
CDR3nt: TGTGCCAGCAGCTTCCCGGGGAAAGAGACCCAGTACTTC
d_gene: .
abundance: .
j_gene: TRBJ2-5
v_gene: TRBV7-6

CDR3aa: CASSLNLAGPPQPGTQYF
CDR3nt: TGTGCCAGCAGCTTGAATCTCGCAGGGCCACCCCAACCGGGGACCCAGTACTTC
d_gene: .
abundance: .
j_gene: TRBJ2-5
v_gene: TRBV5-4

CDR3aa: CASILQGAGYEQYF
CDR3nt: TGTGCCAGCATTCTACAGGGGGCCGGCTACGAGCAGTACTTC
d_gene: TRBD1
abundance: few
j_gene: TRBJ2-7
v_gene: TRBV6-6

CDR3aa: CASSPYSGTSGREAQYF
CDR3nt: TGTGCCAGCAGTCCCTACTCCGGGACTAGCGGGAGAGAGGCCCAGTACTTC
d_gene: TRBD2
abundance: few
j_gene: TRBJ2-5
v_gene: TRBV28

CDR3aa: CASSLIDRGDGYTF
CDR3nt: TGTGCCAGCAGCCTAATTGACAGGGGAGATGGCTACACCTTC
d_gene: TRBD1
abundance: .
j_gene: TRBJ1-2
v_gene: TRBV7-9

CDR3aa: CASRPGSYNEQFF
CDR3nt: TGTGCCAGCAGGCCCGGGAGCTACAATGAGCAGTTCTTC
d_gene: .
abundance: .
j_gene: TRBJ2-1
v_gene: TRBV2

CDR3aa: CASSPHSDGELFF
CDR3nt: TGCGCCAGCAGCCCGCACAGTGACGGGGAGCTGTTTTTT
d_gene: .
abundance: few
j_gene: TRBJ2-2
v_gene: TRBV4-3

CDR3aa: CAWSPGQGAGQPQHF
CDR3nt: TGTGCCTGGAGTCCGGGACAGGGGGCCGGTCAGCCCCAGCATTTT
d_gene: TRBD1
abundance: few
j_gene: TRBJ1-5
v_gene: TRBV30

CDR3aa: CASSVTGTVSHSGNTIYF
CDR3nt: TGCGCCAGCAGCGTAACAGGGACGGTCAGCCACTCTGGAAACACCATATATTTT
d_gene: .
abundance: .
j_gene: TRBJ1-3
v_gene: TRBV5-1

CDR3aa: CASSSPGGKDTQYF
CDR3nt: TGTGCCAGTAGTTCTCCGGGAGGAAAAGATACGCAGTATTTT
d_gene: TRBD2
abundance: .
j_gene: TRBJ2-3
v_gene: TRBV19

CDR3aa: CASSLGPGLNTEAFF
CDR3nt: TGTGCCAGCAGCTTGGGTCCGGGTCTGAACACTGAAGCTTTCTTT
d_gene: .
abundance: .
j_gene: TRBJ1-1
v_gene: TRBV5-4

CDR3aa: CASSPNGETEAFF
CDR3nt: TGTGCCAGCTCACCCAATGGGGAGACTGAAGCTTTCTTT
d_gene: .
abundance: few
j_gene: TRBJ1-1
v_gene: TRBV18

CDR3aa: CASSSGQWETQYF
CDR3nt: TGTGCCAGCAGTTCGGGACAGTGGGAGACCCAGTACTTC
d_gene: TRBD1
abundance: .
j_gene: TRBJ2-5
v_gene: TRBV27

CDR3aa: CASKGTNQETQYF
CDR3nt: TGTGCCAGCAAAGGGACTAACCAAGAGACCCAGTACTTC
d_gene: TRBD2
abundance: few
j_gene: TRBJ2-5
v_gene: TRBV2

CDR3aa: CASSLAAEAFF
CDR3nt: TGTGCCAGCAGTTTAGCGGCTGAAGCTTTCTTT
d_gene: .
abundance: .
j_gene: TRBJ1-1
v_gene: TRBV28

CDR3aa: CASSLDSGLRTSDEKLFF
CDR3nt: TGTGCCAGCAGCTTAGATAGTGGGTTGAGGACATCCGATGAAAAACTGTTTTTT
d_gene: .
abundance: few
j_gene: TRBJ1-4
v_gene: TRBV11-2

CDR3aa: CASRRDFSGANVLTF
CDR3nt: TGCGCCAGCAGACGAGACTTCTCTGGGGCCAACGTCCTGACTTTC
d_gene: .
abundance: .
j_gene: TRBJ2-6
v_gene: TRBV5-1

CDR3aa: CASSLLQDTEAFF
CDR3nt: TGTGCCAGCAGCTTATTACAGGATACTGAAGCTTTCTTT
d_gene: .
abundance: few
j_gene: TRBJ1-1
v_gene: TRBV7-3

CDR3aa: CASSRSSGTGGRTGELFF
CDR3nt: TGTGCCAGCAGCCGGTCGAGCGGGACAGGGGGTCGTACCGGGGAGCTGTTTTTT
d_gene: TRBD1
abundance: few
j_gene: TRBJ2-2
v_gene: TRBV7-2

CDR3aa: CASSPGTKQETQYF
CDR3nt: TGTGCCAGCAGTCCCGGGACTAAGCAAGAGACCCAGTACTTC
d_gene: TRBD2
abundance: .
j_gene: TRBJ2-5
v_gene: TRBV28

CDR3aa: CSVGQLGETQYF
CDR3nt: TGCAGCGTTGGACAGTTGGGAGAGACCCAGTACTTC
d_gene: .
abundance: .
j_gene: TRBJ2-5
v_gene: TRBV29-1

CDR3aa: CSVLTSGRAEQYF
CDR3nt: TGCAGCGTTCTGACTAGCGGGAGGGCCGAGCAGTACTTC
d_gene: TRBD2
abundance: .
j_gene: TRBJ2-7
v_gene: TRBV29-1

CDR3aa: CAWTPDRGLYEQYF
CDR3nt: TGTGCCTGGACCCCCGACAGGGGGCTATACGAGCAGTACTTC
d_gene: TRBD1
abundance: once
j_gene: TRBJ2-7
v_gene: TRBV30

CDR3aa: CAWSRPGETQYF
CDR3nt: TGTGCCTGGAGTCGTCCGGGGGAGACCCAGTACTTC
d_gene: .
abundance: .
j_gene: TRBJ2-5
v_gene: TRBV30

CDR3aa: CASSSRQGRNTEAFF
CDR3nt: TGTGCCAGCAGTTCACGACAGGGGAGGAACACTGAAGCTTTCTTT
d_gene: TRBD1
abundance: .
j_gene: TRBJ1-1
v_gene: TRBV6-6

CDR3aa: CASSFSGGNEKLFF
CDR3nt: TGTGCCAGCAGCTTTTCTGGAGGAAATGAAAAACTGTTTTTT
d_gene: .
abundance: few
j_gene: TRBJ1-4
v_gene: TRBV7-9

CDR3aa: CASSPVGQGTYEQYF
CDR3nt: TGTGCCAGCTCACCAGTGGGACAGGGTACTTACGAGCAGTACTTC
d_gene: TRBD1
abundance: .
j_gene: TRBJ2-7
v_gene: TRBV18

CDR3aa: CAWSRDTSYEQYF
CDR3nt: TGTGCCTGGAGCCGGGACACCTCCTACGAGCAGTACTTC
d_gene: .
abundance: few
j_gene: TRBJ2-7
v_gene: TRBV30

CDR3aa: CASRSGGLGGNEQFF
CDR3nt: TGTGCCAGCAGATCCGGGGGACTAGGGGGCAATGAGCAGTTCTTC
d_gene: TRBD2
abundance: .
j_gene: TRBJ2-1
v_gene: TRBV7-8

CDR3aa: CASSKGREDQPQHF
CDR3nt: TGTGCCAGCTCAAAGGGCAGGGAAGATCAGCCCCAGCATTTT
d_gene: .
abundance: .
j_gene: TRBJ1-5
v_gene: TRBV18

CDR3aa: CASSPALEATDTQYF
CDR3nt: TGTGCCAGCTCACCGGCGTTGGAGGCCACAGATACGCAGTATTTT
d_gene: .
abundance: few
j_gene: TRBJ2-3
v_gene: TRBV18

CDR3aa: CASSRQTSNQPQHF
CDR3nt: TGTGCCAGTAGTCGACAGACTAGCAATCAGCCCCAGCATTTT
d_gene: .
abundance: few
j_gene: TRBJ1-5
v_gene: TRBV19

CDR3aa: CASSIAGAGGHEQYF
CDR3nt: TGTGCCAGTAGTATAGCTGGAGCGGGAGGGCATGAGCAGTACTTC
d_gene: TRBD2
abundance: few
j_gene: TRBJ2-7
v_gene: TRBV19

CDR3aa: CASSLVTSGSSTDTQYF
CDR3nt: TGTGCCAGCAGCTTAGTAACTAGCGGATCTAGCACAGATACGCAGTATTTT
d_gene: TRBD2
abundance: .
j_gene: TRBJ2-3
v_gene: TRBV7-9

CDR3aa: CASSPAGGLAAGELFF
CDR3nt: TGCGCCAGCAGCCCCGCTGGTGGACTAGCGGCCGGGGAGCTGTTTTTT
d_gene: TRBD2
abundance: .
j_gene: TRBJ2-2
v_gene: TRBV4-3

CDR3aa: CSVAVRLAKNIQYF
CDR3nt: TGCAGCGTGGCGGTGAGACTAGCCAAAAACATTCAGTACTTC
d_gene: .
abundance: few
j_gene: TRBJ2-4
v_gene: TRBV29-1

CDR3aa: CASSLAGGGEDTQYF
CDR3nt: TGTGCCAGCAGCTTAGCGGGAGGTGGCGAAGATACGCAGTATTTT
d_gene: .
abundance: .
j_gene: TRBJ2-3
v_gene: TRBV7-2

CDR3aa: CAERQGMNTEAFF
CDR3nt: TGTGCCGAAAGACAGGGAATGAACACTGAAGCTTTCTTT
d_gene: TRBD1
abundance: few
j_gene: TRBJ1-1
v_gene: TRBV6-1

CDR3aa: CASRALAEYNEQFF
CDR3nt: TGTGCCAGTAGGGCCCTGGCGGAATACAATGAGCAGTTCTTC
d_gene: .
abundance: few
j_gene: TRBJ2-1
v_gene: TRBV19

CDR3aa: CASSYLAGVNNEQFF
CDR3nt: TGCGCCAGCAGCTACCTAGCGGGAGTAAACAATGAGCAGTTCTTC
d_gene: TRBD2
abundance: few
j_gene: TRBJ2-1
v_gene: TRBV5-1

CDR3aa: CASSVQGLGTGELFF
CDR3nt: TGTGCCAGCAGTGTCCAGGGCTTGGGGACCGGGGAGCTGTTTTTT
d_gene: .
abundance: .
j_gene: TRBJ2-2
v_gene: TRBV2

CDR3aa: CSVRDSRYEQYF
CDR3nt: TGCAGCGTTCGGGACAGCCGCTACGAGCAGTACTTC
d_gene: TRBD1
abundance: .
j_gene: TRBJ2-7
v_gene: TRBV29-1